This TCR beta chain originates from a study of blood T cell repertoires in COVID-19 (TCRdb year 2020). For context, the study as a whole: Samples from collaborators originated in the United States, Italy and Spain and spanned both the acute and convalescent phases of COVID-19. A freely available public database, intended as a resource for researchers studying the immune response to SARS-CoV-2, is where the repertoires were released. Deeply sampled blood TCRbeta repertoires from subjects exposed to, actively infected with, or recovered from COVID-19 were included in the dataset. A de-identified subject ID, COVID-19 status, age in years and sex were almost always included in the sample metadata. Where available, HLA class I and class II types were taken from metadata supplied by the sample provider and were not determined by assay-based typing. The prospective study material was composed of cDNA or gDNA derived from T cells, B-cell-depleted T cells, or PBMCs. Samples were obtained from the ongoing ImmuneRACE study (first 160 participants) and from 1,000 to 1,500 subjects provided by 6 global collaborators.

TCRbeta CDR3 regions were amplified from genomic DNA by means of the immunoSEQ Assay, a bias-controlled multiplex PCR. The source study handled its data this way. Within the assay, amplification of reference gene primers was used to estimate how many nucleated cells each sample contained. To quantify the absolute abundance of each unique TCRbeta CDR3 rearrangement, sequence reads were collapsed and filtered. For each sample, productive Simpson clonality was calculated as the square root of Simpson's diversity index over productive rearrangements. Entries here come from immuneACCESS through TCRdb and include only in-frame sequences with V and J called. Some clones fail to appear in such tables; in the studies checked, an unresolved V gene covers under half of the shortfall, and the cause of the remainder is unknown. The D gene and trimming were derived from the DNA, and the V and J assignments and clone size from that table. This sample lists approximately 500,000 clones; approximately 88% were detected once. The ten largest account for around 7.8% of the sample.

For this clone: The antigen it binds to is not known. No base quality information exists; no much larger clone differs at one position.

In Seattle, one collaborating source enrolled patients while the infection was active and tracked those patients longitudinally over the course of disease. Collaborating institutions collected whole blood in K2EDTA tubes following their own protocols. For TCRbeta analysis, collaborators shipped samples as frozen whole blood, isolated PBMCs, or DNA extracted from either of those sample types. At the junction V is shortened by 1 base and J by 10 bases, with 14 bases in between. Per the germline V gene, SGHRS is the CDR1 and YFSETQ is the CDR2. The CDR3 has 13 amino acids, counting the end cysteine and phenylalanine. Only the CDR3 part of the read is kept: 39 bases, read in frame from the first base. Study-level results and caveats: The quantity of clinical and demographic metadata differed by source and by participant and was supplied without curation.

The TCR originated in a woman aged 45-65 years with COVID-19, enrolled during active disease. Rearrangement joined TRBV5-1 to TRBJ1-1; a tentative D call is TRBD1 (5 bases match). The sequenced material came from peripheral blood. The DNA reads TGCGCCAGCAGCTTGAGGGGAGGAGCGGCAGCTTTCTTT. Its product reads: CASSLRGGAAAFF.